One sample yielded the 15 T cell receptor beta chains listed below, sequenced in a study of CD8 T cells in Susac syndrome. The authors reverse transcribed roughly 0.5 to 1 ug RNA with random hexamers. TCRdb reanalysed the immunoSEQ multiplex PCR reads using MiXCR and keeps one entry per CDR3 protein. The table lists approximately 190,000 distinct CDR3 sequences, approximately 95% of them singletons, with roughly 0.15% in the top ten. Sequencing was done on a sample of CD8+ T cells from PBMCs. Source of these receptors: a human donor with Susac syndrome.

This clonotype was observed a single time. The V and J genes are TRBV5-5 and TRBJ2-6; no clear D. The CDR3 totals 15 residues. V shed 4 bases and J shed 1 base, with 9 bases lying between them. CDR1 SGHKS and CDR2 YYEKEE come from the germline V gene (reference sequence). CDR3 in amino acids: CASSAYRSGANVLTF. The CDR3 DNA reads as TGTGCCAGCAGCGCCTACAGATCTGGGGCCAACGTCCTGACTTTC.

This chain links TRBV20-1 with TRBJ1-5; a possible D gene is TRBD1 (5 bases). The ends were cut back, 3 bases at V and 9 bases at J, with 21 bases in the middle. The CDR3 is 15 residues long. CDR1 is DFQATT and CDR2 is SNEGSKA in the germline V gene (reference sequence). CDR3 bases: TGCAGTGCTAGCTCAGTTCTGGTTGCCCAGGGGCCCCAGCATTTT. This codes for CSASSVLVAQGPQHF.

The genes are TRBV5-1 and TRBJ1-1, with TRBD1 identical over 10 bases. The V gene's germline CDR1 is SGHRS and CDR2 YFSETQ. The length of the CDR3 is 16 residues. V was pared by 3 bases and J by 1 base, with 6 bases of the junction left unmatched. CDR3 in DNA: TGCGCCAGCAGCTGGGGGACAGGGGCTACGAACACTGAAGCTTTCTTT. As protein: CASSWGTGATNTEAFF.

CDR3: CASSLMSGTGGTEAFF. The CDR3 region has the DNA TGTGCCAGCAGCTTAATGAGTGGGACAGGGGGCACTGAAGCTTTCTTT. The rearrangement links TRBV11-2 to TRBJ1-1; TRBD1 matches at 11 bases. The CDR3 is 16 residues long. V trimming: 2 bases; J trimming: 4 bases; junction bases outside the gene matches: 6. Germline-derived CDR1 and CDR2 are SGHAT and FQNNGV.

The genes are TRBV30 and TRBJ1-2; D not resolved. Between the trimmed V and J ends, which lost 2 bases and 5 bases, there was a span of 12 bases. The CDR3 runs to 13 residues. Germline CDR1 and CDR2: GTSNPN and SVGIG (reference sequence). DNA of the CDR3: TGTGCCTGGAGTCCTAGCGGGGTATATGGCTACACCTTC. As protein: CAWSPSGVYGYTF.

V gene TRBV19 combines with J gene TRBJ2-7; D gene uncertain. Trimming shortened V by 1 base and J by 1 base, and 8 bases separated the two germline ends. The CDR3 is made up of 14 amino acids. CDR1 and CDR2 (germline): LNHDA, SQIVND (reference sequence). CDR3 protein: CASSIGGRSYEQYF. The CDR3 DNA sequence: TGTGCCAGTAGTATAGGCGGCAGATCCTACGAGCAGTACTTC.

V usage is TRBV7-9 and J usage is TRBJ2-5; D possibly corresponds to TRBD2 (6 bases). The CDR3 spans 18 residues. From germline, CDR1 is SEHNR and CDR2 FQNEAQ (reference sequence). With 4 bases removed from V and 4 bases from J, the gap between germline ends came to 25 bases. Here the CDR3 reads CASSSRVAVGGDSETQYF. CDR3 in DNA: TGTGCCAGCAGCTCTCGCGTAGCCGTGGGCGGGGACTCAGAGACCCAGTACTTC.

CDR3 protein: CASSADRRDTGELFF. CDR3 bases: TGTGCCAGCAGTGCCGACAGGAGAGACACCGGGGAGCTGTTTTTT. The V gene is TRBV28, the J gene TRBJ2-2, with a tentative D call TRBD1 (6 bases). Trimming left V 5 bases short and J 3 bases short, with 13 bases between. The CDR3 contains 15 residues. CDR1 and CDR2 from the germline V gene are MDHEN and SYDVKM.

There are a few counts of this clonotype. The V gene is TRBV6-5, the J gene TRBJ2-3; weak D call: TRBD1 (6 bases). Germline V lookup: CDR1 MNHEY, CDR2 SVGAGI. V was cut by 4 bases and J by 2 bases, with 10 bases left in between. The CDR3 has 14 residues. Written as DNA, the CDR3 is TGTGCCAGCAGTTTGTACAGGGCCACAGATACGCAGTATTTT. Protein: CASSLYRATDTQYF.

This chain uses TRBV4-1 with TRBJ1-5; D is perhaps TRBD1 (6 bases). The V end lost 3 bases, the J end lost 2 bases, and 14 bases lay between the germline ends. Germline V gives CDR1 MGHRA, CDR2 YSYEKL. The CDR3 sequence is 16 residues long. The DNA for the CDR3 is TGCGCCAGCAGCCACTTCTTACAGGGTGGCAATCAGCCCCAGCATTTT. This gives the protein CASSHFLQGGNQPQHF.

J is TRBJ2-7 and V is TRBV12-5; D is perhaps TRBD1 (6 bases). The CDR3 has 17 residues. Looked up from germline, CDR1 is LGHNT and CDR2 is FRNRAP. V shed 0 bases and J shed 4 bases, with 19 bases lying between them. This chain's CDR3 is CASGLVQVGAKRYEQYF. The CDR3 bases are TGTGCTAGTGGTTTGGTACAGGTGGGGGCCAAGCGGTACGAGCAGTACTTC.

The count of this clonotype is one. The chain is built from TRBV7-9 and TRBJ2-1; 8 positions match TRBD2. Germline assignment: CDR1 SEHNR and CDR2 FQNEAQ (reference sequence). Unmatched junction bases numbered 6, after V lost 9 bases and J lost 2 bases. CDR3 length: 14 residues. CDR3: CASFDGGAYNEQFF. CDR3 coding DNA: TGTGCCAGTTTCGACGGGGGGGCCTACAATGAGCAGTTCTTC.

This chain uses TRBV7-9 with TRBJ2-1, with no clear D. The CDR3 covers 15 residues. The V and J ends lost 2 bases and 6 bases respectively, with 14 bases between them. CDR1 and CDR2 (germline): SEHNR, FQNEAQ (reference sequence). CDR3: CASSLQVGASNEQFF. In DNA, the CDR3 is TGTGCCAGCAGCTTACAAGTTGGAGCTAGCAATGAGCAGTTCTTC.

This clonotype was detected once. The chain is built from TRBV27 and TRBJ2-7; perhaps TRBD2 as D (6 bases). Trimming pared 6 bases from V and 2 bases from J, leaving 17 bases between. From germline, CDR1 is MNHEY and CDR2 SMNVEV (reference sequence). The CDR3 runs 15 residues. CDR3 loop: CASSLSGAGPYEQYF. DNA of the CDR3: TGTGCCAGCAGCTTGTCGGGAGCTGGCCCCTACGAGCAGTACTTC.

The V and J genes are TRBV27 and TRBJ2-5; 8 nucleotides line up with TRBD1. The CDR3 loop spans 15 amino acids. The V segment lost 5 bases and the J segment 3 bases; nucleotides outside the gene matches: 8. The germline CDR1 and CDR2 sequences are MNHEY and SMNVEV (reference sequence). The CDR3 sequence: CASSRLDRAKETQYF. In DNA, the CDR3 is TGTGCCAGCAGTCGGCTGGACAGGGCAAAAGAGACCCAGTACTTC.